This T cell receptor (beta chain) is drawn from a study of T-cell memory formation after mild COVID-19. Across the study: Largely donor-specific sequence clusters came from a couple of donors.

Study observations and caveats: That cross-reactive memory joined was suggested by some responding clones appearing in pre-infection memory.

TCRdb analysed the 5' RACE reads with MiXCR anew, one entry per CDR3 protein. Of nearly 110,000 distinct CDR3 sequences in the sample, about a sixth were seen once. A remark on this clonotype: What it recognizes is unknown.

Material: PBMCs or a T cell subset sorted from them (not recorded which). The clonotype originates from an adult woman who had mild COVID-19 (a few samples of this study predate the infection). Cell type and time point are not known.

CDR3 protein: CASSSVLASTPHTQYF. The CDR3 DNA reads TGTGCCAGCAGCTCTGTACTAGCGAGCACTCCCCATACGCAGTATTTT. The genes are TRBV7-9 and TRBJ2-3, with 7 bases identical to TRBD2. Unmatched junction bases numbered 14, after V lost 4 bases and J lost 7 bases. Germline V gene data show CDR1 as SEHNR and CDR2 as FQNEAQ (reference sequence). This CDR3 is built from 16 residues.